The 4 T cell receptor beta chains below were found in one sample sequenced in a study of blood T cell repertoires in COVID-19. Generated by immunoSEQ multiplex PCR, the TCRdb table keeps only in-frame clones and is missing some. The sample contains around 150,000 clones, about 89% of which appear only once. Source material: peripheral blood. The receptor source for this set is a man aged 45 to 65 with active COVID-19.

This clone was detected only once. The rearrangement joins TRBV7-2 to TRBJ2-7, with 8 bases that match TRBD1. Germline V lookup: CDR1 SGHTA, CDR2 FQGNSA. V was pared by 5 bases and J by 3 bases, with 6 bases of the junction left unmatched. The CDR3 is made up of 14 amino acids. CDR3 bases: TGTGCCAGCAGCCCGCAGACAGGGGTCTACGAGCAGTACTTC. Its translation is CASSPQTGVYEQYF. Full variable domain (rest looked up from reference TRBV7-2 and TRBJ2-7): GAGVSQSPSNKVTEKGKDVELRCDPISGHTALYWYRQSLGQGLEFLIYFQGNSAPDKSGLPSDRFSAERTGGSVSTLTIQRTQQEDSAVYLCASSPQTGVYEQYFGPGTRLTVT.

With respect to this clone: Distinct nucleotide sequences in the sample also encode this CDR3. J is TRBJ1-1 and V is TRBV9; no clear D gene. CDR3 length: 13 residues. The germline V and J ends were trimmed by 0 bases and 2 bases, with 5 bases remaining between them. Germline V gene data show CDR1 as SGDLS and CDR2 as YYNGEE. As DNA, the CDR3 is TGTGCCAGCAGCGTAGCATCAAACACTGAAGCTTTCTTT. It encodes CASSVASNTEAFF.

This chain links TRBV7-9 with TRBJ2-3; unclear D gene. Between the trimmed V and J ends, which lost 8 bases and 4 bases, there was a span of 10 bases. Germline CDR1 is SEHNR and CDR2 is FQNEAQ (reference sequence). The CDR3 consists of 12 residues. CDR3 DNA: TGTGCCAGCGGCCCCGCTCCAGATACGCAGTATTTT. This encodes CASGPAPDTQYF. The whole variable domain, filled in from reference TRBV7-9 and TRBJ2-3, reads DTGVSQNPRHKITKRGQNVTFRCDPISEHNRLYWYRQTLGQGPEFLTYFQNEAQLEKSRLLSDRFSAERPKGSFSTLEIQRTEQGDSAMYLCASGPAPDTQYFGPGTRLTVL.

This chain connects TRBV11-2 to TRBJ2-1, with D perhaps matching TRBD1 (5 bases). CDR1 SGHAT and CDR2 FQNNGV come from the germline V gene. V gave up 4 bases and J gave up 8 bases, with 21 bases separating them. The CDR3 extends over 16 amino acids. CDR3 DNA: TGTGCCAGCAGCTCGCAGGGTTTGGGGATTGGGGATGAGCAGTTCTTC. Translated, it gives CASSSQGLGIGDEQFF. Looking up the rest from reference TRBV11-2 and TRBJ2-1 gives the full variable domain: EAGVAQSPRYKIIEKRQSVAFWCNPISGHATLYWYQQILGQGPKLLIQFQNNGVVDDSQLPKDRFSAERLKGVDSTLKIQPAKLEDSAVYLCASSSQGLGIGDEQFFGPGTRLTVL.